The 25 T cell receptor beta chains below come from one sample, sequenced in a study of identical twins. TCRdb analysed the 5' RACE reads with MiXCR anew, one entry per CDR3 protein. The sample records 15,000 to 20,000 distinct CDR3 sequences, just under 70% being singletons. Sequenced material: memory (CD45RO+) T cells sorted from blood. Receptors originate from a young woman in good health. This table probably holds off-target reads from a library built for another chain.

This sequence joins TRBV29-1 and TRBJ1-1; 9 nucleotides match TRBD1. V shed 4 bases and J 2 bases; nucleotides not matched to a gene: 5. Germline V lookup: CDR1 SQVTM, CDR2 ANQGSEA. The CDR3 covers 14 residues. The chain's CDR3 is CSVVGGQGNTEAFF. DNA for the CDR3: TGCAGCGTTGTTGGGGGACAGGGCAACACTGAAGCTTTCTTT. Full variable domain (remainder filled in from reference TRBV29-1 and TRBJ1-1): SAVISQKPSRDICQRGTSLTIQCQVDSQVTMMFWYRQQPGQSLTLIATANQGSEATYESGFVIDKFPISRPNLTFSTLTVSNMSPEDSSIYLCSVVGGQGNTEAFFGQGTRLTVV.

CDR3 nucleotide sequence: TGTGCCGGAGGGGTCAACACAGATACGCAGTATTTT. Its translation: CAGGVNTDTQYF. The rearrangement joins TRBV2 to TRBJ2-3; possibly TRBD2 for D (6 bases). The germline V gene has CDR1 SNHLY and CDR2 FYNNEI. The V end lost 11 bases, the J end lost 2 bases, and 11 bases lay between the germline ends. The CDR3 is 12 residues long.

V gene TRBV2 combines with J gene TRBJ2-5; 12 bases are a match to TRBD2. The CDR3 is 14 amino acids. Losses at the gene ends were 8 bases for V and 6 bases for J; bases not matched to a gene: 7. The germline V gene encodes CDR1 SNHLY and CDR2 FYNNEI. DNA of the CDR3: TGTGCCAGCGGGAGGACTAGCGGGATGAAGACCCAGTACTTC. Translating gives CASGRTSGMKTQYF.

V gene TRBV7-8 combines with J gene TRBJ2-3; tentative D call: TRBD2 (5 bases). This CDR3 is built from 17 residues. Germline CDR1 SGHVS, CDR2 FQNEAQ. Trimming took off 0 bases at V and 1 base at J, with 14 bases between the two ends. CDR3 in DNA: TGTGCCAGCAGCTTAGCGTCCCAAGCGAGGGGCACAGATACGCAGTATTTT. Translating gives CASSLASQARGTDTQYF.

The table lists this clonotype with a few counts. The chain employs TRBV7-6 and TRBJ2-1, with unresolved D. The germline V gene encodes CDR1 SGHVS and CDR2 FNYEAQ. V was clipped by 10 bases and J by 0 bases, with 13 bases between them. The CDR3 has 14 amino acids. In DNA form, the CDR3 reads TGTGCCACAAAGACGCGGAACTCCTACAATGAGCAGTTCTTC. Protein product: CATKTRNSYNEQFF.

The count of this clonotype is one. The chain employs TRBV6-2 or TRBV6-3 and TRBJ2-1; D is possibly TRBD2 (5 bases). CDR3 length equals 15 residues. The germline V and J ends were trimmed by 4 bases and 5 bases, with 15 bases remaining between them. CDR1 and CDR2 from the germline V gene are MNHEY and SVGEGT. CDR3 amino acids: CASSLLVKRNNEQFF. The CDR3, as DNA: TGTGCCAGCAGTTTACTAGTAAAAAGGAACAATGAGCAGTTCTTC.

The V call is TRBV15, the J call TRBJ1-1, with D hard to call. V lost 0 bases and J lost 5, with 10 bases in between. Germline assignment: CDR1 LNHNV and CDR2 YYDKDF (reference sequence). CDR3 length equals 14 residues. CDR3 loop: CATSRETHGTEAFF. In DNA, the CDR3 is TGTGCCACCAGCAGAGAGACCCATGGGACTGAAGCTTTCTTT.

The chain links TRBV29-1 to TRBJ1-5; D remains ambiguous. CDR3 length equals 12 residues. The V gene lost 4 bases and the J gene lost 2 bases, with 6 bases spanning the gap. The germline CDR1 and CDR2 sequences are SQVTM and ANQGSEA. The CDR3, as DNA: TGCAGCGTTGGCTTTCGCAATCAGCCCCAGCATTTT. Amino acids: CSVGFRNQPQHF. Complete variable domain (other parts from reference TRBV29-1 and TRBJ1-5): SAVISQKPSRDICQRGTSLTIQCQVDSQVTMMFWYRQQPGQSLTLIATANQGSEATYESGFVIDKFPISRPNLTFSTLTVSNMSPEDSSIYLCSVGFRNQPQHFGDGTRLSIL.

The J gene is TRBJ2-5, the V gene TRBV12-5; D may match TRBD1 or TRBD2 (5 bases each). This CDR3 contains 14 residues. Germline loops: CDR1 LGHNT, CDR2 FRNRAP. The germline V and J ends were trimmed by 6 bases and 2 bases, with 13 bases remaining between them. CDR3 protein: CASGPGTGQETQYF. The DNA of the CDR3 is TGTGCTAGTGGCCCTGGGACGGGTCAAGAGACCCAGTACTTC.

CDR3 nucleotides: TGCAGCGTTCGTAGCGTTAACAGGGATGAGCAGTTCTTC. Translating it yields CSVRSVNRDEQFF. V gene TRBV29-1 combines with J gene TRBJ2-1; TRBD1 is a possible D gene (6 bases). Trimming shortened V by 5 bases and J by 8 bases, and 16 bases separated the two germline ends. This CDR3 contains 13 residues. Per the germline V gene, CDR1 is SQVTM and CDR2 is ANQGSEA.

This clonotype was picked up a small number of times. This chain uses TRBV6-5 with TRBJ2-5, with D maybe TRBD1 (6 bases). Germline lookup yields CDR1 MNHEY and CDR2 SVGAGI. CDR3 size: 16 residues. V was trimmed by 6 bases and J by 2 bases, leaving 19 bases between them. DNA for the CDR3: TGTGCCAGCAGCTATGAGGGGGTGGGGCAGCAAGAGACCCAGTACTTC. Protein sequence: CASSYEGVGQQETQYF.

The chain recombines TRBV30 with TRBJ2-2, with D uncertain. The germline CDR1 and CDR2 sequences are GTSNPN and SVGIG (reference sequence). V was clipped by 3 bases and J by 5 bases, with 10 bases between them. The CDR3 consists of 13 residues. The CDR3 region has the DNA TGTGCCTGGAGACACTCTAGAACCGGGGAGCTGTTTTTT. The encoded protein is CAWRHSRTGELFF.

The V call is TRBV20-1, the J call TRBJ2-2, with 7 positions matching TRBD2. V was pared by 5 bases and J by 0 bases, with 12 bases of the junction left unmatched. Germline V CDR1 and CDR2: DFQATT, SNEGSKA (reference sequence). This CDR3 has 17 amino acids. CDR3 amino acids: CSAQPLSSGPNTGELFF. The CDR3 coding sequence is TGCAGTGCTCAGCCCCTTTCTAGCGGACCGAACACCGGGGAGCTGTTTTTT.

The V gene is TRBV11-3, the J gene TRBJ2-3; TRBD2 is a possible D gene (6 bases). CDR3 size: 13 residues. Germline V lookup: CDR1 SGHNT, CDR2 YENEEA. V lost 8 bases and J 5 bases, leaving 14 bases between the germline ends. This CDR3 is CASAAGLGDTQYF. The CDR3 nucleotides are TGTGCCAGCGCGGCGGGGCTGGGAGATACGCAGTATTTT.

The genes are TRBV7-9 and TRBJ1-3; D not certain. V lost 1 base and J lost 4, with 5 bases in between. This CDR3 is 13 amino acids long. Germline lookup yields CDR1 SEHNR and CDR2 FQNEAQ (reference sequence). CDR3 sequence reads: CASSLEGGNTIYF. In nucleotides, the CDR3 is TGTGCCAGCAGCTTAGAAGGGGGAAACACCATATATTTT. Full variable domain (rest looked up from reference TRBV7-9 and TRBJ1-3): DTGVSQNPRHKITKRGQNVTFRCDPISEHNRLYWYRQTLGQGPEFLTYFQNEAQLEKSRLLSDRFSAERPKGSFSTLEIQRTEQGDSAMYLCASSLEGGNTIYFGEGSWLTVV.

In nucleotides, the CDR3 is TGTGCCAGCAGCCTACAGGGGGTCTCCATTCAGTACTTC. This gives the protein CASSLQGVSIQYF. The chain recombines TRBV14 with TRBJ2-4; 8 bases are a match to TRBD1. The CDR3 is 13 amino acids. V lost 4 bases, J lost 9 bases, and 5 bases stayed unmatched. Germline CDR1 SGHDN, CDR2 FVKESK. Full variable domain (remainder filled in from reference TRBV14 and TRBJ2-4): EAGVTQFPSHSVIEKGQTVTLRCDPISGHDNLYWYRRVMGKEIKFLLHFVKESKQDESGMPNNRFLAERTGGTYSTLKVQPAELEDSGVYFCASSLQGVSIQYFGAGTRLSVL.

Comments on this clonotype: At one of its ends the junction is not consistent with the germline gene, which may arise from a read error. The chain carries TRBV2 and TRBJ2-1; perhaps TRBD1 as D (5 bases). CDR3 length: 14 residues. Per germline, CDR1 SNHLY and CDR2 FYNNEI. Here the CDR3 DNA reads TGTGCCACCAGTAGGGGCCGGCCCTACAATGAGCAGTTCTTC. It encodes CATSRGRPYNEQFF. The full variable domain, completed using reference TRBV2 and TRBJ2-1, is EPEVTQTPSHQVTQMGQEVILRCVPISNHLYFYWYRQILGQKVEFLVSFYNNEISEKSEIFDDQFSVERPDGSNFTLKIRSTKLEDSAMYFCATSRGRPYNEQFFGPGTRLTVL.

This chain uses TRBV12-3 or TRBV12-4 with TRBJ1-1, with D maybe TRBD1 (5 bases). CDR3 size: 13 residues. Trimming cost V 8 bases and J 1 base, with 11 bases left between them. The CDR3 DNA follows: TGTGCCAGCTGGCGGCAGGGGAACACTGAAGCTTTCTTT. Its translation is CASWRQGNTEAFF.

This chain connects TRBV12-3 or TRBV12-4 to TRBJ2-1; the match to TRBD1 covers 9 bases. This CDR3 has 14 residues. Germline trimming cut 7 bases from V and 9 bases from J; bases unmatched to any gene: 10. The CDR3 coding sequence is TGTGCCAGCACTCCCTTACAGGGGGCTAGTGAGCAGTTCTTC. This translates into CASTPLQGASEQFF.

The chain recombines TRBV5-1 with TRBJ1-2, with 9 nucleotides matching TRBD1. Germline CDR1 is SGHRS and CDR2 is YFSETQ. J gave up 6 bases and V 6 bases, and 15 bases lay outside the gene matches. There are 16 residues in the CDR3. This CDR3 reads CASKYGSGQGSHGYTF. CDR3 nucleotide sequence: TGCGCCAGCAAATATGGTTCAGGACAGGGGTCCCATGGCTACACCTTC.

V is TRBV14 and J is TRBJ1-2; no definite D call. Trimming removed 4 bases at V and 4 bases at J, with 10 bases between. Germline values: CDR1 SGHDN, CDR2 FVKESK. This CDR3 is 13 amino acids long. CDR3 residues: CASSPSSTYGYTF. The DNA of the CDR3 is TGTGCCAGCAGCCCTTCTTCCACCTATGGCTACACCTTC. Filled out from reference TRBV14 and TRBJ1-2, the complete variable domain reads EAGVTQFPSHSVIEKGQTVTLRCDPISGHDNLYWYRRVMGKEIKFLLHFVKESKQDESGMPNNRFLAERTGGTYSTLKVQPAELEDSGVYFCASSPSSTYGYTFGSGTRLTVV.

This clonotype appeared a single time. The chain uses TRBV11-2 and TRBJ2-2; 8 bases agree with TRBD2. Trimming took 1 base from V and 10 from J; bases not matched to a gene: 8. Germline CDR1 and CDR2: SGHAT and FQNNGV. This CDR3 spans 15 amino acids. As DNA, the CDR3 is TGTGCCAGCAGCTTAGCCGGGACTAGTAGAGAGGAGCTGTTTTTT. Amino acid sequence: CASSLAGTSREELFF.

The CDR3 DNA reads TGTGCCAGCAGCTTAGGGTATCGTCCTAGCGGGAGTAATTCAGATACGCAGTATTTT. Translation gives CASSLGYRPSGSNSDTQYF. J is TRBJ2-3 and V is TRBV7-6; 10 nucleotides agree with TRBD2. CDR1 is SGHVS and CDR2 is FNYEAQ in the germline V gene. The trim removed 1 base at V and 4 bases at J, leaving 14 bases unmatched. The CDR3 runs 19 residues.

The chain recombines TRBV13 with TRBJ2-2; the D gene is possibly TRBD2 (5 bases). Trimming cost V 3 bases and J 4 bases, with 15 bases left between them. This CDR3 has 16 amino acids. Germline CDR1 is PRHDT and CDR2 is FYEKMQ (reference sequence). The CDR3 is CASSLLRLSATGELFF. The DNA of the CDR3 is TGTGCCAGCAGCTTGCTCAGACTATCGGCCACCGGGGAGCTGTTTTTT.

This clonotype was counted between two and nine times. The CDR3 here is CASSLRGTSESWSYNEQFF. Here the CDR3 DNA reads TGTGCCAGCAGCTTGAGGGGGACTAGCGAGTCGTGGTCCTACAATGAGCAGTTCTTC. V usage is TRBV5-4 and J usage is TRBJ2-1; 10 positions match TRBD2. The CDR3 has 19 amino acids. V dropped 1 base and J dropped 1; count of bases not matched to a gene: 11. Germline V lookup: CDR1 SGHNT, CDR2 YYREEE (reference sequence).